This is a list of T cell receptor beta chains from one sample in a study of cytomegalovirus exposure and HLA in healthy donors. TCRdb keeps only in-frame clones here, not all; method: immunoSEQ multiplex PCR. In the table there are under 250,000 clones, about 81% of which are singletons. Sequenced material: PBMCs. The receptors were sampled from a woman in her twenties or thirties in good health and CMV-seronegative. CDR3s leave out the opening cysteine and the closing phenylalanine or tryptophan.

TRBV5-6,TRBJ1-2,ASSFGGPSGGYT
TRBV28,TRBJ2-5,ASKGPPRGETQY
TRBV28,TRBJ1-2,ASSLNRAFT
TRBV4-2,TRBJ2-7,ASSQVGTSSYEQY
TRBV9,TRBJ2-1,ASSPGTSGYNEQF
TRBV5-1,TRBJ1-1,ASRQGGRGTEAF
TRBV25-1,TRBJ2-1,ASSDEREYNEQF
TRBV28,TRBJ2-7,ASSRTGGASQQY
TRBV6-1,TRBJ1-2,ASSKQGARGYT
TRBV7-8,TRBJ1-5,ASSLEQGPQPQH
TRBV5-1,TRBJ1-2,ASSSIQGALGYT
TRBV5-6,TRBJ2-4,ASSAGGFGNIQY
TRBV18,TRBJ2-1,ASATRASYNEQF
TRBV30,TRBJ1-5,AWSVLTRGQPQH
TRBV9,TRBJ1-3,ASSVTQGPGLSSGNTIY
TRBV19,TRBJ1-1,ASSPTDRKNTEAF
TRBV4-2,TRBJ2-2,ASSQELGPNTGELF
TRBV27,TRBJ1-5,ASSPRDSNQPQH
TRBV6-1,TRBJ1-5,ASSEDRSHQPQH
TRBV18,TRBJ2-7,ASSPRGQGSDEQY
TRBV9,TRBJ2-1,ASSPSGRVALRSHNEQF